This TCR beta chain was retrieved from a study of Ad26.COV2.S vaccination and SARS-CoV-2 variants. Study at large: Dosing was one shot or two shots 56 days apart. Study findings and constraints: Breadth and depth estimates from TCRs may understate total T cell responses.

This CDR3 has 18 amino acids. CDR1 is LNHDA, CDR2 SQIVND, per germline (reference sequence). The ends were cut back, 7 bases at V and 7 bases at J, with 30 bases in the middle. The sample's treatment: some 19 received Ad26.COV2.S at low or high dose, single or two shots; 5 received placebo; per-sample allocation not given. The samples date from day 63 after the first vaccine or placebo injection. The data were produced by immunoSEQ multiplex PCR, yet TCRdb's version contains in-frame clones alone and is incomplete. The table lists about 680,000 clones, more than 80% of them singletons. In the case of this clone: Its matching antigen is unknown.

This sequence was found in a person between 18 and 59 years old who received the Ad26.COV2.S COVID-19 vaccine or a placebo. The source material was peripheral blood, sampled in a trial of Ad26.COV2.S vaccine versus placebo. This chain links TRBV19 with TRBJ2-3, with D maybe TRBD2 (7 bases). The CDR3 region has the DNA TGTGCCAGTACCCCCAAAGACAGAAGCGGGGCCGGGGACAATACGCAGTATTTT. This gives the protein CASTPKDRSGAGDNTQYF.